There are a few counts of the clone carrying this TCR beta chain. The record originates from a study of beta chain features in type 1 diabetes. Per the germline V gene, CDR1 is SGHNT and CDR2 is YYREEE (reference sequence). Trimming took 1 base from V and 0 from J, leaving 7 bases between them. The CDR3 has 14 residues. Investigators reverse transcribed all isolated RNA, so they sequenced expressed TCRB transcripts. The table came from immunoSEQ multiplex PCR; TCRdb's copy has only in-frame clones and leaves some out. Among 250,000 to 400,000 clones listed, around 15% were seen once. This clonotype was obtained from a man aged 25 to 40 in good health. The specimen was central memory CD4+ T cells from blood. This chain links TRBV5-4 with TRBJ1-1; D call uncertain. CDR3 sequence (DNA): TGTGCCAGCAGCTTGATAGGCTTGAACACTGAAGCTTTCTTT. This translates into CASSLIGLNTEAFF. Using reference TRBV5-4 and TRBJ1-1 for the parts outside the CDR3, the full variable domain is ETGVTQSPTHLIKTRGQQVTLRCSSQSGHNTVSWYQQALGQGPQFIFQYYREEENGRGNFPPRFSGLQFPNYSSELNVNALELDDSALYLCASSLIGLNTEAFFGQGTRLTVV.